The 31 T cell receptor beta chains given below trace back to one sample, sequenced in a study of beta chain features in type 1 diabetes. Expressed TCRB transcripts were sequenced because the entire RNA isolate underwent reverse transcription. The protocol was immunoSEQ multiplex PCR, while the TCRdb copy is restricted to in-frame clones and leaves out a portion. Of around 100,000 clones in the sample, about 26% are singletons; the top ten hold more than 0.45%. General study points: Across all four CD4+ subsets, people with type 1 diabetes showed modestly shorter TCRB CDR3s.

No antigen has been identified for these receptors. Sample: central memory CD4+ T cells from blood. The receptors were gathered from a woman aged 18-29 years with type 1 diabetes.

The sample holds a few counts of this clone. This chain links TRBV2 with TRBJ2-5; 7 positions agree with TRBD2. This CDR3 is 13 amino acids long. The V gene end was trimmed by 8 bases and the J gene end by 2 bases; junction bases not matched to a gene: 5. Germline V lookup: CDR1 SNHLY, CDR2 FYNNEI. Here the CDR3 DNA reads TGTGCCAGCGGGAGGGTTGAGCAAGAGACCCAGTACTTC. This sequence encodes CASGRVEQETQYF.

The chain couples TRBV18 to TRBJ1-1, with D uncertain. Germline CDR1 and CDR2: KGHSH and LQKENI. The CDR3 loop spans 14 amino acids. V was clipped by 3 bases and J by 1 base, with 9 bases between them. The CDR3 protein is CASSPWRQNTEAFF. The CDR3 DNA follows: TGTGCCAGCTCACCCTGGAGGCAGAACACTGAAGCTTTCTTT.

This clone was seen only a few times. V and J are TRBV30 and TRBJ1-4; TRBD1 matches at 8 bases. The CDR3 extends over 15 amino acids. Germline CDR1 reads GTSNPN; CDR2 reads SVGIG (reference sequence). V lost 3 bases and J lost 6; bases outside the gene matches: 9. The CDR3 DNA follows: TGTGCCTGGAGCCTAGCAGGGGGCGGGCATGAAAAACTGTTTTTT. Its translation is CAWSLAGGGHEKLFF.

The sample holds a few counts of this clone. The chain couples TRBV6-6 to TRBJ1-5; D is perhaps TRBD1 (6 bases). The CDR3 is 12 amino acids. V lost 6 bases and J lost 8, with 11 bases in between. CDR1 is MNHNY, CDR2 SVGAGI, per germline (reference sequence). Here the CDR3 reads CASRRGLEPQHF. Written as DNA, the CDR3 is TGTGCCAGCAGAAGGGGGTTGGAGCCCCAGCATTTT.

This clone was picked up a small number of times. The chain combines TRBV23-1 with TRBJ1-1; D call uncertain. TRBV23-1 is an open reading frame whose function is uncertain. This CDR3 comprises 15 residues. With 0 bases removed from V and 1 base from J, the gap between germline ends came to 9 bases. The CDR3 sequence is CASSQSEEGNTEAFF. CDR3 DNA: TGCGCCAGCAGTCAATCGGAGGAGGGGAACACTGAAGCTTTCTTT.

The chain combines TRBV29-1 with TRBJ2-3; 10 bases are shared with TRBD1. The CDR3 sequence is 13 residues long. Germline V gene data show CDR1 as SQVTM and CDR2 as ANQGSEA. The ends lost 6 bases at V and 2 bases at J; junction bases unmatched: 2. The CDR3 loop reads CSVGQGITDTQYF. DNA of the CDR3: TGCAGCGTGGGACAGGGGATCACAGATACGCAGTATTTT.

This clone was seen a handful of times. The rearrangement uses TRBV18 and TRBJ2-5; 16 bases align to TRBD2. The germline gives CDR1 KGHSH, CDR2 LQKENI. This CDR3 is 17 amino acids long. V dropped 3 bases and J dropped 6; count of bases not matched to a gene: 7. CDR3 in DNA: TGTGCCAGCTCACCTCCGGGACTAGCGGGAGGGCCGAAGACCCAGTACTTC. Its protein product is CASSPPGLAGGPKTQYF.

The chain uses TRBV5-1 and TRBJ1-4; 9 bases match TRBD1. Germline assignment: CDR1 SGHRS and CDR2 YFSETQ. Trimming took 7 bases from V and 4 from J; bases not matched to a gene: 5. The CDR3 is made up of 14 amino acids. In DNA, the CDR3 is TGCGCCAGCGGGCAGGGACAGGGTAATGAAAAACTGTTTTTT. Residues: CASGQGQGNEKLFF.

CDR3 region: CAINPTSGRINEQFF. CDR3 DNA sequence: TGTGCCATCAACCCGACTAGCGGGAGAATTAATGAGCAGTTCTTC. The chain links TRBV10-3 to TRBJ2-1; TRBD2 aligns across 12 bases. The CDR3 sequence is 15 residues long. V shed 7 bases, J shed 7 bases, and the junction held 8 bases outside the gene matches. Germline V CDR1 and CDR2: ENHRY, SYGVKD.

The rearrangement links TRBV7-2 to TRBJ2-3; D not resolved. V lost 5 bases and J lost 3, with 9 bases in between. Per the germline V gene, CDR1 is SGHTA and CDR2 is FQGNSA. CDR3 length equals 13 residues. The CDR3 nucleotides are TGTGCCAGCAGCCCCCGCAGGACAGATACGCAGTATTTT. As protein: CASSPRRTDTQYF.

This clone came up a few times. V usage is TRBV5-4 and J usage is TRBJ2-1; TRBD2 agrees at 13 bases. The CDR3 sequence is 16 residues long. Losses at the gene ends were 0 bases for V and 8 bases for J; bases not matched to a gene: 5. Germline V gene data show CDR1 as SGHNT and CDR2 as YYREEE (reference sequence). DNA of the CDR3: TGTGCCAGCAGCTTGGGGACTAGCGGGAGAACCCATGAGCAGTTCTTC. Protein product: CASSLGTSGRTHEQFF.

The rearrangement joins TRBV28 to TRBJ1-1; perhaps TRBD1 as D (6 bases). V dropped 4 bases and J dropped 4 bases, with 16 bases sitting between them. This CDR3 comprises 15 residues. Germline loops: CDR1 MDHEN, CDR2 SYDVKM. CDR3 amino acids: CASSSAGGAGTEAFF. CDR3 DNA sequence: TGTGCCAGCAGTTCAGCGGGGGGCGCCGGCACTGAAGCTTTCTTT.

In this sample, this clone turned up a few times. This rearrangement joins TRBV4-3 to TRBJ2-3; 10 nucleotides line up with TRBD2. The CDR3 extends over 17 amino acids. The junction had 9 bases not matched to a gene; V was cut back by 1 base and J by 5 bases. Germline values: CDR1 LGHNA, CDR2 YSLEER. Here the CDR3 DNA reads TGCGCCAGCAGCCAAGGCCCGATAGCGGGAGGACAAGATACGCAGTATTTT. Protein: CASSQGPIAGGQDTQYF.

The genes are TRBV6-5 and TRBJ1-2; TRBD1 matches at 8 bases. CDR1 and CDR2 (germline): MNHEY, SVGAGI. The V and J ends lost 5 bases and 8 bases, in that order; junction bases with no gene match: 7. The CDR3 runs to 13 residues. CDR3 bases: TGTGCCAGCAGTGAAGGACAGGGTTGGGGCTACACCTTC. As protein: CASSEGQGWGYTF.

This clone appeared a few times. The chain recombines TRBV6-5 with TRBJ2-5; TRBD2 matches 8 bases. The V gene end was trimmed by 8 bases and the J gene end by 7 bases; junction bases not matched to a gene: 12. CDR1 and CDR2 (germline): MNHEY, SVGAGI. CDR3 length equals 14 residues. The CDR3 sequence: CASSNGRGGVTQYF. CDR3 coding DNA: TGTGCCAGCTCCAACGGGAGGGGAGGGGTGACCCAGTACTTC.

This clone was found a few times. The chain is built from TRBV4-2 and TRBJ1-4; 8 bases fit TRBD1. CDR1 LGHNA and CDR2 YNFKEQ come from the germline V gene. The CDR3 consists of 16 residues. Germline trimming cut 3 bases from V and 5 bases from J; bases unmatched to any gene: 8. The CDR3 loop reads CASSHFPTGGNEKLFF. The CDR3 DNA sequence: TGTGCCAGCAGCCATTTCCCAACAGGGGGGAATGAAAAACTGTTTTTT.

V and J are TRBV5-1 and TRBJ2-7; 10 bases match TRBD1. CDR1 is SGHRS, CDR2 YFSETQ, per germline. This CDR3 has 15 residues. V shed 2 bases, J shed 4 bases, and the junction held 6 bases outside the gene matches. This CDR3 is CASSFSGTGDYEQYF. The CDR3 DNA follows: TGCGCCAGCAGCTTTTCCGGGACAGGGGATTACGAGCAGTACTTC.

The gene calls are TRBV28 and TRBJ2-6, with 7 bases matching TRBD1. Germline values: CDR1 MDHEN, CDR2 SYDVKM. The junction had 16 bases not matched to a gene; V was cut back by 5 bases and J by 0 bases. This CDR3 region has 20 residues. Here the CDR3 reads CASSLGLSRQGHSGANVLTF. CDR3 coding DNA: TGTGCCAGCAGTCTCGGGTTAAGCCGACAGGGCCACTCTGGGGCCAACGTCCTGACTTTC.

The J gene is TRBJ2-2, the V gene TRBV5-1, with D tentatively TRBD1 (6 bases). This CDR3 is 15 amino acids long. Trimming stripped 4 bases from V and 7 bases from J, with 17 bases between. The germline gives CDR1 SGHRS, CDR2 YFSETQ. The CDR3: CASSIQGWGSGELFF. CDR3 sequence (DNA): TGCGCCAGCAGCATACAGGGTTGGGGCAGCGGGGAGCTGTTTTTT.

This CDR3 reads CASSADRGRYEQYF. CDR3 DNA sequence: TGTGCCAGCAGCGCAGACAGGGGACGCTACGAGCAGTACTTC. V usage is TRBV7-2 and J usage is TRBJ2-7; 8 bases are a match to TRBD1. This CDR3 is 14 amino acids long. The trim removed 5 bases at V and 3 bases at J, leaving 6 bases unmatched. The germline CDR1 and CDR2 sequences are SGHTA and FQGNSA.

The J gene is TRBJ1-1, the V gene TRBV5-1; 8 bases fit TRBD1. The CDR3 consists of 19 residues. Germline V gene sequence: CDR1 SGHRS, CDR2 YFSETQ. J was trimmed by 0 bases and V by 2 bases; bases with no gene match: 15. The DNA for the CDR3 is TGCGCCAGCAGCTTCGCTCCCCTCGGGACAGGCGATATGAACACTGAAGCTTTCTTT. Translated, it gives CASSFAPLGTGDMNTEAFF. Using reference TRBV5-1 and TRBJ1-1 for the parts outside the CDR3, the full variable domain is KAGVTQTPRYLIKTRGQQVTLSCSPISGHRSVSWYQQTPGQGLQFLFEYFSETQRNKGNFPGRFSGRQFSNSRSEMNVSTLELGDSALYLCASSFAPLGTGDMNTEAFFGQGTRLTVV.

V is TRBV5-1 and J is TRBJ1-1; TRBD1 is a possible D gene (5 bases). The V and J ends lost 0 bases and 7 bases respectively, with 10 bases between them. CDR3 size: 13 residues. CDR1 SGHRS and CDR2 YFSETQ come from the germline V gene. The CDR3 sequence: CASSLAGLGEAFF. CDR3 in DNA: TGCGCCAGCAGCTTGGCAGGGCTTGGTGAAGCTTTCTTT.

The J gene is TRBJ2-7, the V gene TRBV19; 8 bases agree with TRBD2. The CDR3 has 15 residues. The junction had 7 bases not matched to a gene; V was cut back by 1 base and J by 5 bases. Germline values: CDR1 LNHDA, CDR2 SQIVND (reference sequence). CDR3: CASSIASGRGHEQYV. The CDR3, as DNA: TGTGCCAGTAGTATAGCCAGCGGGAGAGGCCACGAGCAGTACGTC.

The chain couples TRBV7-9 to TRBJ2-2; 10 bases agree with TRBD2. The J segment lost 4 bases and the V segment lost 3 bases, leaving 2 bases of the junction unmatched. Germline V gene data show CDR1 as SEHNR and CDR2 as FQNEAQ (reference sequence). The CDR3 spans 15 residues. The chain's CDR3 is CASSFLAGVTGELFF. CDR3 in DNA: TGTGCCAGCAGCTTTCTAGCGGGAGTCACCGGGGAGCTGTTTTTT.

The chain links TRBV7-2 to TRBJ1-1, with 8 bases fitting TRBD1. The V segment lost 5 bases and the J segment 5 bases; nucleotides outside the gene matches: 7. This CDR3 has 14 residues. The germline CDR1 and CDR2 sequences are SGHTA and FQGNSA. CDR3 sequence (DNA): TGTGCCAGCAGCCCAAGGACAGGGAAGACTGAAGCTTTCTTT. As protein: CASSPRTGKTEAFF.

Only a few counts were recorded for this clone. The chain combines TRBV6-5 with TRBJ2-2; weak D call: TRBD2 (5 bases). V lost 6 bases, J lost 5 bases, and 16 bases lay in between. The CDR3 runs 15 residues. In germline, CDR1 is MNHEY, CDR2 SVGAGI. The CDR3 region is CASSLVGGWTGELFF. The CDR3 region has the DNA TGTGCCAGCAGCCTCGTAGGAGGATGGACCGGGGAGCTGTTTTTT.

V is TRBV28 and J is TRBJ2-6; 10 nucleotides agree with TRBD2. The J segment lost 0 bases and the V segment lost 6 bases, leaving 5 bases of the junction unmatched. There are 17 residues in the CDR3. Germline CDR1 is MDHEN and CDR2 is SYDVKM. This CDR3 reads CASRTLAGISGANVLTF. In DNA, the CDR3 is TGTGCCAGCAGGACACTAGCGGGGATCTCTGGGGCCAACGTCCTGACTTTC.

This chain links TRBV18 with TRBJ2-5; 12 nucleotides line up with TRBD2. Germline CDR1 and CDR2: KGHSH and LQKENI. V was clipped by 1 base and J by 5 bases; unmatched bases: 5. This CDR3 is 16 amino acids long. The CDR3 region has the DNA TGTGCCAGCTCACCACTCGCTAGCGGGAGGGCCGAGACCCAGTACTTC. This gives the protein CASSPLASGRAETQYF.

The gene calls are TRBV23-1 and TRBJ2-4; maybe TRBD2 (5 bases). TRBV23-1 is noted as an ORF with a role that remains uncertain. CDR3 size: 16 residues. V lost 8 bases, J lost 1 base, and 18 bases lay in between. The CDR3 DNA is TGCGCCAGCCGTCCCGAGGGCTGCCGGGCCAAAAACATTCAGTACTTC. Its translation is CASRPEGCRAKNIQYF.

The V gene is TRBV5-1, the J gene TRBJ1-2, with TRBD1 matching 7 bases. CDR1 and CDR2 from the germline V gene are SGHRS and YFSETQ. V lost 0 bases to trimming and J lost 8 bases; unmatched junction nucleotides: 7. The CDR3 extends over 14 amino acids. The CDR3 here is CASSLGPGGQGYTF. CDR3 sequence (DNA): TGCGCCAGCAGCTTGGGTCCAGGGGGTCAAGGCTACACCTTC.

This clone was seen a few times. The J gene is TRBJ1-1, the V gene TRBV11-2; D possibly corresponds to TRBD1 (5 bases). Germline assignment: CDR1 SGHAT and CDR2 FQNNGV. The CDR3 has 14 residues. V lost 3 bases and J lost 3, with 11 bases in between. CDR3 amino acids: CASSFGGEDTEAFF. Written as DNA, the CDR3 is TGTGCCAGCAGCTTCGGAGGGGAAGACACTGAAGCTTTCTTT.